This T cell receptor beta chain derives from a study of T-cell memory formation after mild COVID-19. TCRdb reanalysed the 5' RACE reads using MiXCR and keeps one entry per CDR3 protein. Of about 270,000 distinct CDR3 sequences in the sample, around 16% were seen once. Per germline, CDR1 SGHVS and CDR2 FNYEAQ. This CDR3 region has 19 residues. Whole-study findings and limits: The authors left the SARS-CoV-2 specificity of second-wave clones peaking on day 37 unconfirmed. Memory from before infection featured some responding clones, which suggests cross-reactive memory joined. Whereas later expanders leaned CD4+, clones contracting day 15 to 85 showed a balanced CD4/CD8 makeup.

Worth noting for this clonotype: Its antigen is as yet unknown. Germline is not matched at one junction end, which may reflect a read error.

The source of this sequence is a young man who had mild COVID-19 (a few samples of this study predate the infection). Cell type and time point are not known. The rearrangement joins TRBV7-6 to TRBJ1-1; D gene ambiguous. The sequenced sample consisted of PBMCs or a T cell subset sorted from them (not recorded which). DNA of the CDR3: TGTGCCAGCAGTTTAGTTCGGGGAGTGCCCGGATCCCCGAACACTGAAGCTTTCTTT. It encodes CASSLVRGVPGSPNTEAFF.